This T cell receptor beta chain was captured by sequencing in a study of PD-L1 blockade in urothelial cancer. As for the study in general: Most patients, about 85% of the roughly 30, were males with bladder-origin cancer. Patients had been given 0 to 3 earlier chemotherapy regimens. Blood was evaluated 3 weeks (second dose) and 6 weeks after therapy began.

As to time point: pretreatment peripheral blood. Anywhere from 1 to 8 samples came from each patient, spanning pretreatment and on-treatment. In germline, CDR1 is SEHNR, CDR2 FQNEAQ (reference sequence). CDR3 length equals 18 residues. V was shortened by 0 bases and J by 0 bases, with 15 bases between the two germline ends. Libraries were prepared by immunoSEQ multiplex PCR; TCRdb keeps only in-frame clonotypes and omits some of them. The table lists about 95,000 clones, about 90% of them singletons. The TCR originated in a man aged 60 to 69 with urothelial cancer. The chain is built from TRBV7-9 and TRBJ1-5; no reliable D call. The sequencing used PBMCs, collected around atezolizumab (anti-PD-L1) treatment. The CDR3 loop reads CASSLATSTTYSNQPQHF. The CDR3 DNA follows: TGTGCCAGCAGCTTAGCGACATCCACCACGTATAGCAATCAGCCCCAGCATTTT.